These 24 T cell receptor beta chains share one sample of origin, sequenced in a study of cytomegalovirus exposure and HLA in healthy donors. Researchers ran the PCR with 60 Vbeta and 13 Jbeta primers. The repertoire was sequenced with immunoSEQ multiplex PCR; TCRdb's copy has only in-frame clones and lacks some. The sample has fewer than 200,000 clones, just under 80% seen once. The sample taken for sequencing was PBMCs. The receptors here all came from a woman aged 45-65 years in good health and CMV-seronegative.

Here the CDR3 DNA reads TGTGCCAGCAGCCTTCCTACCCATCCCGGACTATATGGCTACACCTTC. As protein: CASSLPTHPGLYGYTF. This chain links TRBV27 with TRBJ1-2; D is undetermined. This CDR3 has 16 amino acids. Germline V gene lookup returns CDR1 MNHEY and CDR2 SMNVEV (reference sequence). V lost 6 bases and J lost 5, with 22 bases in between.

V usage is TRBV9 and J usage is TRBJ1-1, with TRBD1 identical over 8 bases. The CDR3 contains 17 residues. Germline-derived CDR1 and CDR2 are SGDLS and YYNGEE. Trimming removed 4 bases from V and 4 bases from J; junction bases left unmatched: 15. As DNA, the CDR3 is TGTGCCAGCAGCCCTAGGGGCGGCAGGGGGCACGGCACTGAAGCTTTCTTT. This encodes CASSPRGGRGHGTEAFF. Full variable domain (outside the CDR3, taken from reference TRBV9 and TRBJ1-1): DSGVTQTPKHLITATGQRVTLRCSPRSGDLSVYWYQQSLDQGLQFLIQYYNGEERAKGNILERFSAQQFPDLHSELNLSSLELGDSALYFCASSPRGGRGHGTEAFFGQGTRLTVV.

Concerning this clone: The junction and the germline gene differ at one end; a read error may be behind it. The chain joins TRBV7-9 to TRBJ2-5; 8 bases align to TRBD1. Germline V lookup: CDR1 SEHNR, CDR2 FQNEAQ (reference sequence). CDR3 length: 16 amino acids. This CDR3 is CANSYDRGRNMETQYF. The CDR3 coding sequence is TGTGCCAACAGCTACGACAGGGGTCGTAATATGGAGACCCAGTACTTC.

This CDR3 reads CASSLLGGGNQPQHF. The CDR3 DNA follows: TGTGCCAGCAGCTTATTAGGAGGGGGCAATCAGCCCCAGCATTTT. The chain couples TRBV7-9 to TRBJ1-5; D is perhaps TRBD1 (5 bases). Germline V gene lookup returns CDR1 SEHNR and CDR2 FQNEAQ (reference sequence). This CDR3 region has 15 residues. V gave up 2 bases and J gave up 2 bases, with 10 bases separating them.

The V call is TRBV5-1, the J call TRBJ2-1; a possible D gene is TRBD1 (5 bases). The CDR3 covers 15 residues. Trimming removed 3 bases at V and 1 base at J, with 11 bases between. The germline gives CDR1 SGHRS, CDR2 YFSETQ. In DNA, the CDR3 is TGCGCCAGCAGCTCTCAGGGTCTATCCTACAATGAGCAGTTCTTC. Translation: CASSSQGLSYNEQFF. Looking up the rest from reference TRBV5-1 and TRBJ2-1 gives the full variable domain: KAGVTQTPRYLIKTRGQQVTLSCSPISGHRSVSWYQQTPGQGLQFLFEYFSETQRNKGNFPGRFSGRQFSNSRSEMNVSTLELGDSALYLCASSSQGLSYNEQFFGPGTRLTVL.

This clone is a singleton in its sample. This chain connects TRBV7-8 to TRBJ1-2; tentatively, D is TRBD1 (6 bases). The CDR3 totals 15 residues. CDR1 is SGHVS, CDR2 FQNEAQ, per germline. Trimming took off 5 bases at V and 3 bases at J, with 16 bases between the two ends. As DNA, the CDR3 is TGTGCCAGCAGCCATGAGGGTGGGGGCTACTATGGCTACACCTTC. Protein product: CASSHEGGGYYGYTF.

This chain joins TRBV5-4 and TRBJ1-4, with 7 bases fitting TRBD1. In germline, CDR1 is SGHNT, CDR2 YYREEE (reference sequence). CDR3 length: 15 amino acids. J lost 4 bases, V lost 4 bases, and 7 bases had no gene match. The CDR3 sequence is CASSLKTGLNEKLFF. Written as DNA, the CDR3 is TGTGCCAGCAGCCTCAAGACAGGGCTTAATGAAAAACTGTTTTTT.

This chain uses TRBV15 with TRBJ2-4, with unresolved D. V was pared by 5 bases and J by 4 bases, with 6 bases between. This CDR3 contains 12 residues. Germline values: CDR1 LNHNV, CDR2 YYDKDF (reference sequence). As DNA, the CDR3 is TGTGCCACCAGCGGCCAAAAAAACATTCAGTACTTC. Encoded protein: CATSGQKNIQYF.

The V gene is TRBV9, the J gene TRBJ2-7, with D perhaps TRBD1 (5 bases). Germline V gene data show CDR1 as SGDLS and CDR2 as YYNGEE. The CDR3 extends over 14 amino acids. V was cut by 4 bases and J by 1 base, with 12 bases left in between. The CDR3 loop reads CASSKGSGSYEQYF. DNA of the CDR3: TGTGCCAGCAGCAAGGGGTCAGGGTCCTACGAGCAGTACTTC.

The rearrangement joins TRBV4-2 to TRBJ2-2; 9 positions match TRBD2. Germline V gene data show CDR1 as LGHNA and CDR2 as YNFKEQ. The J segment lost 5 bases and the V segment lost 4 bases, leaving 8 bases of the junction unmatched. This CDR3 is 16 amino acids long. This CDR3 is CASSPGSGRMTGELFF. The CDR3 DNA sequence: TGTGCCAGCAGCCCTGGGAGCGGGAGGATGACCGGGGAGCTGTTTTTT.

The genes are TRBV4-3 and TRBJ1-1; possibly TRBD1 for D (5 bases). CDR1 is LGHNA and CDR2 is YSLEER in the germline V gene. Trimming took off 0 bases at V and 6 bases at J, with 11 bases between the two ends. The CDR3 length is 14 residues. CDR3 residues: CASSQDRTIPEAFF. DNA for the CDR3: TGCGCCAGCAGCCAAGATCGGACAATACCTGAAGCTTTCTTT.

V usage is TRBV5-1 and J usage is TRBJ2-3, with 13 bases fitting TRBD2. The CDR3 runs to 17 residues. J lost 3 bases, V lost 4 bases, and 8 bases had no gene match. Germline CDR1 and CDR2: SGHRS and YFSETQ. As DNA, the CDR3 is TGCGCCAGCAGCCAAGGGACTAGCGGGGTCGGGACAGATACGCAGTATTTT. This encodes CASSQGTSGVGTDTQYF. The complete variable domain, with remaining parts taken from reference TRBV5-1 and TRBJ2-3, reads KAGVTQTPRYLIKTRGQQVTLSCSPISGHRSVSWYQQTPGQGLQFLFEYFSETQRNKGNFPGRFSGRQFSNSRSEMNVSTLELGDSALYLCASSQGTSGVGTDTQYFGPGTRLTVL.

This clone occurred a few times. Compared with germline, one end of the junction differs, possibly owing to a read error. The CDR3 is CASSLVLLTETVF. CDR3 sequence (DNA): TGTGCCAGCAGCTTAGTTCTCCTAACAGAAACCGTTTTT. This sequence joins TRBV7-9 and TRBJ1-4; D is uncertain. CDR1 is SEHNR, CDR2 FQNEAQ, per germline (reference sequence). CDR3 length equals 13 residues.

The rearrangement links TRBV2 to TRBJ1-1; 7 nucleotides match TRBD1. Per the germline V gene, CDR1 is SNHLY and CDR2 is FYNNEI. The CDR3 extends over 17 amino acids. Germline trimming cut 6 bases from V and 0 bases from J; bases unmatched to any gene: 13. CDR3 sequence: CASRTGVLLSMNTEAFF. The DNA for the CDR3 is TGTGCCAGCAGAACAGGGGTCCTTCTTTCCATGAACACTGAAGCTTTCTTT.

The chain has TRBV27 and TRBJ2-1, with 8 bases fitting TRBD2. The CDR3 contains 18 residues. Germline V lookup: CDR1 MNHEY, CDR2 SMNVEV (reference sequence). J was trimmed by 0 bases and V by 2 bases; bases with no gene match: 9. CDR3 DNA sequence: TGTGCCAGCAGTTTAGACGGGGGGGCCTCAAGCTCCTACAATGAGCAGTTCTTC. As protein: CASSLDGGASSSYNEQFF.

CDR3 nucleotides: TGTGCCAGCAGCCCTCAGGGAGGGGACCGTGAAGCTTTCTTT. Translated, it gives CASSPQGGDREAFF. This chain joins TRBV7-2 and TRBJ1-1, with D perhaps TRBD1 (5 bases). The germline CDR1 and CDR2 sequences are SGHTA and FQGNSA. This CDR3 is 14 amino acids long. Trimming removed 5 bases at V and 7 bases at J, with 17 bases between.

The rearrangement joins TRBV27 to TRBJ1-1; 8 bases are shared with TRBD1. The CDR3 sequence is 16 residues long. From germline, CDR1 is MNHEY and CDR2 SMNVEV (reference sequence). The V and J ends lost 4 bases and 0 bases, in that order; junction bases with no gene match: 7. CDR3 coding DNA: TGTGCCAGCAGTTCAGGGGGCGATTGGGTGAACACTGAAGCTTTCTTT. Protein sequence: CASSSGGDWVNTEAFF.

This sequence joins TRBV7-8 and TRBJ1-5; 7 bases line up with TRBD1. From germline, CDR1 is SGHVS and CDR2 FQNEAQ. This CDR3 has 15 amino acids. V shed 3 bases and J 4 bases; nucleotides not matched to a gene: 6. The CDR3 DNA reads TGTGCCAGCAGCTTCCGGACAGGTGATAATCAGCCCCAGCATTTT. Protein sequence: CASSFRTGDNQPQHF.

The V gene is TRBV28, the J gene TRBJ2-1; 8 bases are shared with TRBD2. CDR1 and CDR2 (germline): MDHEN, SYDVKM. J gave up 8 bases and V 8 bases, and 17 bases lay outside the gene matches. The CDR3 runs to 16 residues. The CDR3 protein is CASLANGGAMGDEQFF. As DNA, the CDR3 is TGTGCCAGCTTGGCTAACGGGGGGGCGATGGGTGATGAGCAGTTCTTC.

In DNA, the CDR3 is TGTGCCAGCAGCCCCCTAGAGGGGGCGGGGGGCTACACCTTC. It codes for CASSPLEGAGGYTF. This chain joins TRBV7-9 and TRBJ1-2, with TRBD1 matching over 7 bases. The trim removed 5 bases at V and 8 bases at J, leaving 11 bases unmatched. Germline-derived CDR1 and CDR2 are SEHNR and FQNEAQ (reference sequence). The CDR3 extends over 14 amino acids.

The gene calls are TRBV4-3 and TRBJ2-5; 8 bases align to TRBD2. The CDR3 has 15 amino acids. J gave up 3 bases and V 3 bases, and 6 bases lay outside the gene matches. Germline V CDR1 and CDR2: LGHNA, YSLEER. CDR3 residues: CASSQGHSGEETQYF. The CDR3, as DNA: TGCGCCAGCAGCCAGGGACATAGCGGGGAAGAGACCCAGTACTTC.

V is TRBV27 and J is TRBJ2-7, with D tentatively TRBD2 (5 bases). V was trimmed by 3 bases and J by 5 bases, leaving 8 bases between them. Germline loops: CDR1 MNHEY, CDR2 SMNVEV (reference sequence). The CDR3 length is 12 residues. In DNA form, the CDR3 reads TGTGCCAGCAGTTTTCCCGGGGACGAGCAGTACTTC. This encodes CASSFPGDEQYF.

The V and J genes are TRBV2 and TRBJ1-5; D call uncertain. The V and J ends lost 1 base and 5 bases respectively, with 12 bases between them. The CDR3 loop spans 15 amino acids. CDR1 is SNHLY, CDR2 FYNNEI, per germline. In DNA, the CDR3 is TGTGCCAGCAGTGAAGTTGGAGGAGGCTATCAGCCCCAGCATTTT. It is translated as CASSEVGGGYQPQHF.

The chain joins TRBV27 to TRBJ2-7; 8 nucleotides agree with TRBD2. The trim removed 5 bases at V and 4 bases at J, leaving 1 base unmatched. The germline gives CDR1 MNHEY, CDR2 SMNVEV (reference sequence). The CDR3 loop spans 12 amino acids. CDR3 DNA sequence: TGTGCCAGCAGTGCGGGGGGTTACGAGCAGTACTTC. The encoded protein is CASSAGGYEQYF.